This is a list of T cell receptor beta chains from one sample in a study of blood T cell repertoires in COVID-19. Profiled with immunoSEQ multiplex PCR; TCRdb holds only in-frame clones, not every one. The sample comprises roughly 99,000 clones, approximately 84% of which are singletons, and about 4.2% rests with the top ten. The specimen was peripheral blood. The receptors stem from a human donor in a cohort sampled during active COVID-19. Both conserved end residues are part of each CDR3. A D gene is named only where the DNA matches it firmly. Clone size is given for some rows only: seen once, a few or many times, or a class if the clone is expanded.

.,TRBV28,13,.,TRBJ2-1,CASSDHSGTSRFF,TGTGCCAGCAGCGACCACTCCGGGACAAGCAGGTTCTTC
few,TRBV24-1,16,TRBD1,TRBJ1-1,CATSPSGGGRNTEAFF,TGTGCCACCAGTCCCTCAGGGGGCGGGAGGAACACTGAAGCTTTCTTT
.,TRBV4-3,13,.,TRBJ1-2,CASSQDSGYGYTF,TGCGCCAGCAGCCAAGACTCGGGGTATGGCTACACCTTC
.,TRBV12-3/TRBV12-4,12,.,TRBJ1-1,CASGRGNTEAFF,TGTGCCAGCGGCCGGGGGAACACTGAAGCTTTCTTT
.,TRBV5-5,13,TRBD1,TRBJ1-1,CASSFAGGTEAFF,TGTGCCAGCAGCTTTGCAGGGGGCACTGAAGCTTTCTTT
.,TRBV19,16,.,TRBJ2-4,CASSMRPDVAKNIQYF,TGTGCCAGTAGTATGCGGCCCGATGTAGCCAAAAACATTCAGTACTTC
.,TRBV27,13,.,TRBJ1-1,CASSLRGTTEAFF,TGTGCCAGCAGCCTTCGGGGGACCACTGAAGCTTTCTTT
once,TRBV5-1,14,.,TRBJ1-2,CASSPGQTNYGYTF,TGCGCCAGCAGCCCAGGACAAACTAACTATGGCTACACCTTC
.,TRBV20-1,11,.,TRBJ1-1,CSAPLNTEAFF,TGCAGTGCTCCTCTGAACACTGAAGCTTTCTTT
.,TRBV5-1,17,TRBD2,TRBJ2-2,CASIGASGNTLTGELFF,TGCGCCAGCATCGGGGCTAGCGGGAATACCCTCACCGGGGAGCTGTTTTTT
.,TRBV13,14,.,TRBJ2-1,CASSLAGSVIERFF,TGTGCCAGCAGCTTAGCGGGGTCGGTAATTGAGCGGTTCTTC
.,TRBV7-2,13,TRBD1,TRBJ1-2,CASSPTGGYGYTF,TGTGCCAGCAGCCCTACAGGGGGCTATGGCTACACCTTC
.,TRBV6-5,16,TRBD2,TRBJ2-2,CASSFTSGRAHGELFF,TGTGCCAGCAGTTTCACTAGCGGGAGGGCCCACGGGGAGCTGTTTTTT
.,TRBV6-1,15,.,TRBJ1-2,CASSEESATNYGYTF,TGTGCCAGCAGTGAAGAGAGTGCCACTAACTATGGCTACACCTTC
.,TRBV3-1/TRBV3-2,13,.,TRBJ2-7,CASSQVGGSEQYF,TGTGCCAGCAGCCAAGTCGGAGGATCCGAGCAGTACTTC
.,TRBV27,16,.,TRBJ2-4,CASSLTLAVAKNIQYF,TGTGCCAGCAGTTTAACCCTAGCAGTAGCCAAAAACATTCAGTACTTC
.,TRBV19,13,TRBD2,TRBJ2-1,CASSPSGEMEQFF,TGTGCCAGTAGTCCAAGCGGGGAGATGGAGCAGTTCTTC
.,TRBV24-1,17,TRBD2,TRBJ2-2,CATSETGTSGSTGELFF,TGTGCCACCAGTGAAACCGGGACTAGCGGGTCCACCGGGGAGCTGTTTTTT
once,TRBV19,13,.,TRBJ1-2,CASSKDGGYGYTF,TGTGCCAGTAGCAAGGACGGAGGGTATGGCTACACCTTC
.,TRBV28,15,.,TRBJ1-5,CASSLFSGGNQPQHF,TGTGCCAGCAGTTTATTTTCAGGGGGCAATCAGCCCCAGCATTTT
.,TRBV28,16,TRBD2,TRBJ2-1,CASRPGLAGEDNEQFF,TGTGCCAGCAGGCCGGGACTAGCGGGGGAGGACAATGAGCAGTTCTTC
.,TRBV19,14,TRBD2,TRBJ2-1,CASSIRLAGGEQFF,TGTGCCAGTAGTATCAGACTAGCGGGAGGTGAGCAGTTCTTC
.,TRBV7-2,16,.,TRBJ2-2,CASSPLAAPNTGELFF,TGTGCCAGCAGCCCACTAGCAGCACCGAACACCGGGGAGCTGTTTTTT
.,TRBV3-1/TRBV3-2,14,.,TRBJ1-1,CASSQARGWGEAFF,TGTGCCAGCAGCCAAGCAAGAGGGTGGGGTGAAGCTTTCTTT
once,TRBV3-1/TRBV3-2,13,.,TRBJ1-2,CASSQVTGDGYTF,TGTGCCAGCAGCCAAGTGACAGGAGATGGCTACACCTTC
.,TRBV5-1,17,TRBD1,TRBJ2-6,CASGRQGLGSGANVLTF,TGCGCCAGCGGACGACAGGGGTTAGGCTCTGGGGCCAACGTCCTGACTTTC
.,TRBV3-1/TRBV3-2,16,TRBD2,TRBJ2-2,CASSQHSGTIPGELFF,TGTGCCAGCAGCCAACATTCCGGGACTATCCCCGGGGAGCTGTTTTTT
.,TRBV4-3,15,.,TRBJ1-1,CASSQVAGRNTEAFF,TGCGCCAGCAGCCAAGTCGCAGGAAGAAACACTGAAGCTTTCTTT